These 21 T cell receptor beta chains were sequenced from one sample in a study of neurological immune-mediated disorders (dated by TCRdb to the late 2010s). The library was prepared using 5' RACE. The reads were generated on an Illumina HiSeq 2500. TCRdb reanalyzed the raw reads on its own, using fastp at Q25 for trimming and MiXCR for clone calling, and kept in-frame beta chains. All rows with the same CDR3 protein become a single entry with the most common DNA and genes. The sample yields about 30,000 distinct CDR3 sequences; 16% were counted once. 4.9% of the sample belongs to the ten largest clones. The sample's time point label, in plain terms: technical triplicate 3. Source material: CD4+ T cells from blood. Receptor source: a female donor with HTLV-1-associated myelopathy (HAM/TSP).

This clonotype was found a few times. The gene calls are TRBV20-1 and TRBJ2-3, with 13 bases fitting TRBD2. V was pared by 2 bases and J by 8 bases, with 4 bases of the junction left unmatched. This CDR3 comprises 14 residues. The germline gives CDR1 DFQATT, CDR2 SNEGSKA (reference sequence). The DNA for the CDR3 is TGCAGTGCTAGAAGCACTAGCGGGGGGGGTACGCAGTATTTT. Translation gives CSARSTSGGGTQYF.

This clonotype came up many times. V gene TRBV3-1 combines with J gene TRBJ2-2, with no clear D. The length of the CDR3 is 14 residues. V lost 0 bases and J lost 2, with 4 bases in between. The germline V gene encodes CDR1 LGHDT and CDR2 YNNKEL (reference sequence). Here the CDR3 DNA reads TGTGCCAGCAGCCAAGAACCCAACACCGGGGAGCTGTTTTTT. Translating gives CASSQEPNTGELFF.

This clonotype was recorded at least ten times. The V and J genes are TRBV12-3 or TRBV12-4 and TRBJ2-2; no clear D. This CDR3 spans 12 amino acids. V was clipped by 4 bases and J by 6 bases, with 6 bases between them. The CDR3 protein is CASSSPPGELFF. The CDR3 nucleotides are TGTGCCAGCAGTTCCCCCCCCGGGGAGCTGTTTTTT.

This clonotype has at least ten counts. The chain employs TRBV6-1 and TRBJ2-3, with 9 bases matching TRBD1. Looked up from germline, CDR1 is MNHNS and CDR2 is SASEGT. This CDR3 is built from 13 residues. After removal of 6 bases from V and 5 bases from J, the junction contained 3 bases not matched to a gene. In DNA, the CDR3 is TGTGCCAGCAGAAGACAGGGGGAAGATACGCAGTATTTT. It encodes CASRRQGEDTQYF.

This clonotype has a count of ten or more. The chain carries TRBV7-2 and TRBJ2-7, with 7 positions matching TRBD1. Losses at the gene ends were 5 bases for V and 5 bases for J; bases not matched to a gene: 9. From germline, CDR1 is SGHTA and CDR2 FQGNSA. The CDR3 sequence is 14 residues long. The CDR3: CASSRRGLPNEQYF. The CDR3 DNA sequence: TGTGCCAGCAGCCGCAGGGGGTTGCCCAACGAGCAGTACTTC.

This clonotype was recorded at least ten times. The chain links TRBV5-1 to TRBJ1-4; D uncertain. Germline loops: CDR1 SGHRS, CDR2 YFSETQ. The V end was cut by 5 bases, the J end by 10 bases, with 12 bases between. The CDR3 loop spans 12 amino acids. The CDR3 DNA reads TGCGCCAGCAGAGCCCCTGGTGGAAAACTGTTTTTT. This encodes CASRAPGGKLFF.

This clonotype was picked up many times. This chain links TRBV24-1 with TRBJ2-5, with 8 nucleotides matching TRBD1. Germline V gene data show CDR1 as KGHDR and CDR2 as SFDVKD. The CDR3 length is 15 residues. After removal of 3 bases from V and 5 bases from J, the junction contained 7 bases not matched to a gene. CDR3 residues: CATSDRTGIGETQYF. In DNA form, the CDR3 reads TGTGCCACCAGTGATAGGACAGGGATCGGGGAGACCCAGTACTTC.

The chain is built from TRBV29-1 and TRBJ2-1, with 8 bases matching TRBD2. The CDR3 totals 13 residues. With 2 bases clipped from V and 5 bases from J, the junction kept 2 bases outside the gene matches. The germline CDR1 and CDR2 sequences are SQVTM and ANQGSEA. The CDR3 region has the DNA TGCAGCGTTGAACTTAGCGGGAACAATGAGCAGTTCTTC. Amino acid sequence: CSVELSGNNEQFF.

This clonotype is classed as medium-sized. The CDR3 DNA is TGCAGTGCCGCCCCAGTCGGTGCCCCCTACGAGCAGTACTTC. This codes for CSAAPVGAPYEQYF. The chain joins TRBV20-1 to TRBJ2-7; D call uncertain. V was cut by 6 bases and J by 2 bases, with 17 bases left in between. This CDR3 contains 14 residues. Germline V CDR1 and CDR2: DFQATT, SNEGSKA (reference sequence).

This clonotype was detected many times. The DNA of the CDR3 is TGCAGTGCTCGGGACGGAAATTCACCCCTCCACTTT. Protein: CSARDGNSPLHF. The J gene is TRBJ1-6, the V gene TRBV20-1, with D possibly matching TRBD1 (5 bases). With 5 bases removed from V and 7 bases from J, the gap between germline ends came to 9 bases. Looked up from germline, CDR1 is DFQATT and CDR2 is SNEGSKA (reference sequence). The CDR3 runs 12 residues.

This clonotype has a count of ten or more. The CDR3 DNA sequence: TGCGCCAGCAGCTCGGCCCCCCAAGAGACCCAGTACTTC. Translated, it gives CASSSAPQETQYF. V usage is TRBV5-1 and J usage is TRBJ2-5, with D hard to call. The ends were cut back, 3 bases at V and 1 base at J, with 7 bases in the middle. This CDR3 has 13 residues. In germline, CDR1 is SGHRS, CDR2 YFSETQ.

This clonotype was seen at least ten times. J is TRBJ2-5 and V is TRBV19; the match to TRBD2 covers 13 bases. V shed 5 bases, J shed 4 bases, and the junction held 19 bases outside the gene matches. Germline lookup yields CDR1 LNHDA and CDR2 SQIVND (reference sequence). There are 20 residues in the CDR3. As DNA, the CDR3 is TGTGCCAGTAGTTCCTTCTCCGGGACTAGCGGGAATATAGTGTCAGAGACCCAGTACTTC. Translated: CASSSFSGTSGNIVSETQYF.

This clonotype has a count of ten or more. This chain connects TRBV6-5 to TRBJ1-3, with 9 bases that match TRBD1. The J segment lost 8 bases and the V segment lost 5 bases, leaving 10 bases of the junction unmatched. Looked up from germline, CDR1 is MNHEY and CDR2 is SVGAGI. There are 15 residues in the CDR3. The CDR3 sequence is CASSTWDREKDTIYF. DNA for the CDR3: TGTGCCAGCAGTACTTGGGACAGGGAGAAGGACACCATATATTTT.

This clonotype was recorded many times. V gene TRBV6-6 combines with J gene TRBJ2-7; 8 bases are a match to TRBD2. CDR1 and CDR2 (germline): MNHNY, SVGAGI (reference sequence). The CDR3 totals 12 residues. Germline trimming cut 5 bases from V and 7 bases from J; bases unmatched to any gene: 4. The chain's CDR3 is CASSAGGREQYF. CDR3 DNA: TGTGCCAGCAGTGCGGGAGGAAGGGAGCAGTACTTC.

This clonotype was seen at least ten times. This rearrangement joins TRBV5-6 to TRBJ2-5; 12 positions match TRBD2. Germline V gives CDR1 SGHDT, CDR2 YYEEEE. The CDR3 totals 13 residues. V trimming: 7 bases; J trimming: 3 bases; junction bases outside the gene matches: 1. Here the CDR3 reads CASGLAGKETQYF. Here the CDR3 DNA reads TGTGCCAGCGGACTAGCGGGGAAAGAGACCCAGTACTTC.

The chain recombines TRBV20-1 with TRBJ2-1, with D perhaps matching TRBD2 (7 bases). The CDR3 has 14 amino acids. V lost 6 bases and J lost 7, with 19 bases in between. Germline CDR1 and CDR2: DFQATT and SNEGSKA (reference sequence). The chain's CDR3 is CSARGAGEGNEQFF. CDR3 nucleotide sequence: TGCAGTGCCCGGGGGGCGGGGGAAGGGAATGAGCAGTTCTTC.

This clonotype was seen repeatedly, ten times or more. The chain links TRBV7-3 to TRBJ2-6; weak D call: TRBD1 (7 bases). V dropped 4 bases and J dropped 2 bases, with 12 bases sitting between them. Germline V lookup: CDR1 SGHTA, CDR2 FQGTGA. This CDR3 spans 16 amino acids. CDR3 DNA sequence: TGTGCCAGCAGCTCCCAGGGGGGAGCTGGGGCCAACGTCCTGACTTTC. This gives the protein CASSSQGGAGANVLTF.

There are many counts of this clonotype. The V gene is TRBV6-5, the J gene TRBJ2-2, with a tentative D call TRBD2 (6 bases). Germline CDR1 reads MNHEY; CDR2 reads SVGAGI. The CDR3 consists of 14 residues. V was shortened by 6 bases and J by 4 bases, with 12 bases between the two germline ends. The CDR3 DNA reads TGTGCCAGCAGGCGAGGAGGGGTCACCGGGGAGCTGTTTTTT. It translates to CASRRGGVTGELFF.

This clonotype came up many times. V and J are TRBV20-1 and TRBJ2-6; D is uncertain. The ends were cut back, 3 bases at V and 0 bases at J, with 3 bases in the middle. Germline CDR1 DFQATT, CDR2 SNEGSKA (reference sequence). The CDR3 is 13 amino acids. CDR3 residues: CSASHSGANVLTF. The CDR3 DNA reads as TGCAGTGCTAGTCACTCTGGGGCCAACGTCCTGACTTTC.

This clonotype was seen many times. The CDR3 reads CASSPGGVNEKLFF. CDR3 DNA: TGCGCCAGCAGCCCGGGCGGGGTGAATGAAAAACTGTTTTTT. The rearrangement joins TRBV5-1 to TRBJ1-4, with D unresolved. Per germline, CDR1 SGHRS and CDR2 YFSETQ. The V and J ends lost 4 bases and 5 bases respectively, with 12 bases between them. The CDR3 has 14 residues.

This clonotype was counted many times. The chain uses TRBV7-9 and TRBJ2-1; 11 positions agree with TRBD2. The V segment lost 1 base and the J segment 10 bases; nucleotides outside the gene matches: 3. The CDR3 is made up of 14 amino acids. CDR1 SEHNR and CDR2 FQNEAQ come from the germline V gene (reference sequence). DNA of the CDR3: TGTGCCAGCAGCTTAGAATCTAGCGGGGGGGAGCAGTTCTTC. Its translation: CASSLESSGGEQFF.